This T cell receptor beta chain was captured by sequencing in a study of OX40 agonist ivuxolimab in advanced cancers. Sequenced by immunoSEQ multiplex PCR; TCRdb stores in-frame clones only, minus some. The top ten hold around 2% of the sample, which has 100,000 or so clones, about 96% seen once. From germline, CDR1 is MGHDK and CDR2 SYGVNS. Trimming removed 2 bases from V and 5 bases from J, with 13 bases in between. This CDR3 is built from 15 residues. This clone has only one observation. Patients who had autoimmune disease history or got systemic immunosuppression were left out. The V call is TRBV25-1, the J call TRBJ2-1, with a tentative D call TRBD1 (6 bases). The source material was CD4+ or CD8+ T cells sorted from blood, sampled in a trial of the OX40 agonist ivuxolimab. The sequence was obtained from an adult with an advanced solid tumor such as melanoma, head and neck, liver or kidney cancer. The CDR3 DNA sequence: TGTGCCAGCAGTGAAGGGCCAGGGGTTCACAATGAGCAGTTCTTC. This codes for CASSEGPGVHNEQFF.